The TCR beta chain described here comes from a study of tumor and adjacent non-tumor tissue in lung cancer. No cell sorting was done before RNA was extracted from the tissue. The normal lung tissue was taken more than 3 cm from the tumor edge. Three rounds of nested PCR, following a modified ARM-PCR protocol, produced the TCRbeta library. One entry per CDR3 protein results from TCRdb running MiXCR on the multiplex PCR reads. The data show some 100,000 distinct CDR3 sequences, with 50% to 70% seen just once and around 20% held by the top ten. V gave up 5 bases and J gave up 4 bases, with 17 bases separating them. Germline values: CDR1 DFQATT, CDR2 SNEGSKA (reference sequence). The CDR3 has 14 amino acids.

The receptor comes from a man between 60 and 75 years old with non-small cell lung cancer. The sample comprised distant non-tumor lung tissue. V is TRBV20-1 and J is TRBJ2-5, with D tentatively TRBD1 (7 bases). CDR3 region: CSAAHRQGGETQYF. CDR3 bases: TGCAGTGCTGCACATCGACAGGGAGGAGAGACCCAGTACTTC.